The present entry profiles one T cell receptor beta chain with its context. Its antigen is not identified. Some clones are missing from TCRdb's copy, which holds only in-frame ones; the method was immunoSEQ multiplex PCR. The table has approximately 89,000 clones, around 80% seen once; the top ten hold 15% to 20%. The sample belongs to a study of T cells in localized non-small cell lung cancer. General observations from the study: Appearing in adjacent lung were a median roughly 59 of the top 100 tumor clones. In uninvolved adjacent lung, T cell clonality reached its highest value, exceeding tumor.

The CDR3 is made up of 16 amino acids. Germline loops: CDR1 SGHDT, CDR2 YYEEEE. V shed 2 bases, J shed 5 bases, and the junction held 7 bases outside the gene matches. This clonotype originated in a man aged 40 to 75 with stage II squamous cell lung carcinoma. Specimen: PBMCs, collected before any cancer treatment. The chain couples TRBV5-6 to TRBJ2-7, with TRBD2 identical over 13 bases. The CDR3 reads CASSFGTSGIPDEQYF. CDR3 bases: TGTGCCAGCAGCTTCGGGACTAGCGGGATCCCGGACGAGCAGTACTTC.